The entry below describes one T cell receptor (beta chain). There is no known antigen for this receptor. There are no base qualities to consult, and no much larger clone falls within one base. Ficoll-Paque density gradient centrifugation was used to isolate PBMCs. This record belongs to a study of T-cell memory formation after mild COVID-19 (dated by TCRdb to 2020 to 2022). Describing the broader study: TCR sequence clusters from the two donors were largely donor specific. Two young, previously healthy adult volunteers made up the cohort, one male and one female. T-cell clones expanding and contracting after mild COVID-19 in two donors were tracked by longitudinal TCRalpha and TCRbeta repertoire sequencing.

From the cysteine up to the phenylalanine, the CDR3 has a length of 14 residues. Only CDR3 DNA is held: 42 bases, read in frame from base 1. The germline V gene specifies MGHRA as CDR1 and YSYEKL as CDR2. At the junction V is shortened by 1 base and J by 3 bases, with 10 bases in between. The sample was run on an Illumina NovaSeq 6000. TCRalpha and TCRbeta cDNA libraries were constructed by 5'RACE with constant-segment primers, with sample barcodes and unique molecular identifiers being introduced. Trizol reagent was used to extract RNA from every sample. The libraries were amplified in two PCR steps, and the second step added a second sample barcode and Illumina TruSeq adapters. Libraries were sequenced on an Illumina NovaSeq with 2 x 150 bp paired-end reads. The authors' analysis ran thus. The reads were demultiplexed and collapsed into UMI-guided consensus sequences using migec v1.2.7. Using mixcr v2.1.11, UMI consensuses were aligned to TRA and TRB V and J templates and then assembled into clonotypes. A clonotype was counted as expanded or contracted only when both edgeR and NoisET called the clonotype significant, with the noise models trained on biological replicates. edgeR calls used a false discovery rate-adjusted p below 0.01 and a log2 fold-change threshold of 1. As an exploratory analysis of dynamics, PCA with hierarchical clustering was applied to max-normalized trajectories of the 1000 most abundant clonotypes. The CD4 or CD8 phenotype of responding clones was assigned using the separately sequenced CD4+ and CD8+ repertoires. Clones were called with MiXCR by TCRdb after fastp trimmed the public reads at Q25, and only in-frame beta chains were retained. For every CDR3 protein sequence, its rows merge into one entry that carries the most common genes and DNA. In this record, the V and J calls reflect TCRdb's handling and not the investigators' own analysis. The sample table records fewer than 200,000 distinct CDR3 sequences; around a fifth of these occur just once. The ten largest clones capture more than 20% of the sample.

Study-level results and caveats: The detection of some responding clones in pre-infection memory suggests that pre-existing cross-reactive memory T cells joined the SARS-CoV-2 response. Clones contracting from day 15 to 85 had balanced CD4/CD8 phenotypes, while a second wave expanding from day 15 to 37 was biased towards CD4+. Whether the second-wave clones peaking on day 37 were SARS-CoV-2 specific was not confirmed. Contracting CD4+ clones appeared mostly in the CM and EM memory subsets, whereas CD8+ clones were enriched in EMRA. The study included only a couple of mild cases, and larger cohorts that include severe cases with pre-infection samples were judged to be necessary.

What was sequenced was PBMCs or a T cell subset sorted from them (not recorded which). The receptor's source is an adult woman who had mild COVID-19 (a few samples of this study predate the infection). The sample titles of this study are shuffled in the database, so cell type and time point are left out; the donor was told from shared clones. The rearrangement combines TRBV4-1 with TRBJ2-7, and perhaps TRBD1 as D gene, on 6 matching bases. The CDR3 protein is CASSQGGGSYEQYF. In nucleotide form, the sequence is TGCGCCAGCAGCCAAGGAGGGGGAAGCTACGAGCAGTACTTC.